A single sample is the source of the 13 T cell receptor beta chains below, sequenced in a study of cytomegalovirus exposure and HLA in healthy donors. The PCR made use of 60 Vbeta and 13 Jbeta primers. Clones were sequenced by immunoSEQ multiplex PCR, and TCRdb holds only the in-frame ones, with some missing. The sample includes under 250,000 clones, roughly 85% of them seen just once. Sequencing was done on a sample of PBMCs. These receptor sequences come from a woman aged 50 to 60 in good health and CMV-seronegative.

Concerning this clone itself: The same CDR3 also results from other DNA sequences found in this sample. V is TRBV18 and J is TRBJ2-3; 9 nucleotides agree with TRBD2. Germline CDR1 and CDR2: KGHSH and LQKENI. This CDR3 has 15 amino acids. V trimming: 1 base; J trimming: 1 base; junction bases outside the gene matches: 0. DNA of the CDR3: TGTGCCAGCTCACCACGGACTAGCGGCACAGATACGCAGTATTTT. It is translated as CASSPRTSGTDTQYF.

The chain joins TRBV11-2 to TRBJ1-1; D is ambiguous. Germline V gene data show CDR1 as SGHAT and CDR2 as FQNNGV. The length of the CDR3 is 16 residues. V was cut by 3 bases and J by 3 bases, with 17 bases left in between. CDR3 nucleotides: TGTGCCAGCAGCTTGGCCACAGTACCGAGGGACACTGAAGCTTTCTTT. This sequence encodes CASSLATVPRDTEAFF.

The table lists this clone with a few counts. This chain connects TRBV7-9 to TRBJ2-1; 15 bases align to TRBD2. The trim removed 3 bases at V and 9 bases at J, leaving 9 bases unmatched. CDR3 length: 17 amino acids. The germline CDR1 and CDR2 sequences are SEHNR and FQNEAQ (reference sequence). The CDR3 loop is CASSFGLAGGPGGEQFF. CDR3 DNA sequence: TGTGCCAGCAGCTTTGGACTAGCGGGAGGGCCAGGGGGTGAGCAGTTCTTC. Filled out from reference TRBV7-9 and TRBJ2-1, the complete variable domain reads DTGVSQNPRHKITKRGQNVTFRCDPISEHNRLYWYRQTLGQGPEFLTYFQNEAQLEKSRLLSDRFSAERPKGSFSTLEIQRTEQGDSAMYLCASSFGLAGGPGGEQFFGPGTRLTVL.

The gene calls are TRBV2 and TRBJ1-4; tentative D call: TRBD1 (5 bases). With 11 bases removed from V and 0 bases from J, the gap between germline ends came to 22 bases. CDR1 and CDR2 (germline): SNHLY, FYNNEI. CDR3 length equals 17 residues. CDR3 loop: CASVAGRWGSTNEKLFF. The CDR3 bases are TGTGCCTCTGTAGCAGGGCGGTGGGGTTCAACTAATGAAAAACTGTTTTTT.

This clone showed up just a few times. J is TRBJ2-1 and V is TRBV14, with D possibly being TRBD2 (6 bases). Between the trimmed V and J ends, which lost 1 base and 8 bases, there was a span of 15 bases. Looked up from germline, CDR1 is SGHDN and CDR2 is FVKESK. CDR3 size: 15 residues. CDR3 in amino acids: CASSQVTGAIDEQFF. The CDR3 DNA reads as TGTGCCAGCAGCCAAGTTACGGGAGCGATCGATGAGCAGTTCTTC.

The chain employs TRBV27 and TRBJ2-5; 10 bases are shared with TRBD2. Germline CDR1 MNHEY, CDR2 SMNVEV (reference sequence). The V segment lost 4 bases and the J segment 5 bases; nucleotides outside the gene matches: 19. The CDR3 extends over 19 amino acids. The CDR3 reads CASSWGSGRARADGETQYF. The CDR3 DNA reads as TGTGCCAGCAGTTGGGGCAGCGGGAGGGCCAGGGCGGATGGGGAGACCCAGTACTTC.

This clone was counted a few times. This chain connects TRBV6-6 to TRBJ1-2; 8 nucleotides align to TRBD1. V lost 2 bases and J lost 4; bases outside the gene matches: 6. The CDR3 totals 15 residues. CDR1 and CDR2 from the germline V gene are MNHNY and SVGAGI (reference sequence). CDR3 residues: CASSYATGVGYGYTF. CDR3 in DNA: TGTGCCAGCAGTTACGCGACAGGGGTCGGCTATGGCTACACCTTC.

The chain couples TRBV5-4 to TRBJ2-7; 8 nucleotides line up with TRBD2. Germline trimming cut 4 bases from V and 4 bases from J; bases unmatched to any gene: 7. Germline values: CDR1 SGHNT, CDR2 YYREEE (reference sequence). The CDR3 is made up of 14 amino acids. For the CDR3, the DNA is TGTGCCAGCAGCCAGCTGACGGGAGGGTACGAGCAGTACTTC. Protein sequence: CASSQLTGGYEQYF.

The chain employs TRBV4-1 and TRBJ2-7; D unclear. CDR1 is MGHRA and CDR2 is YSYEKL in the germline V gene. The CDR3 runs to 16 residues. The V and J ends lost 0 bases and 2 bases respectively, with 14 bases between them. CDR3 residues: CASSQDHPGSPYEQYF. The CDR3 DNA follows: TGCGCCAGCAGCCAAGATCACCCGGGTTCGCCCTACGAGCAGTACTTC.

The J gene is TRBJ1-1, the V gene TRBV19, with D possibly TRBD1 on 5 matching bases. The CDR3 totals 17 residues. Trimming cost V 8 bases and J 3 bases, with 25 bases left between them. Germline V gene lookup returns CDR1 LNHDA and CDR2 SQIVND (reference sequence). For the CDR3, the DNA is TGTGCCAGTCGCAATCAAGTGGTACAGGTCAAGGACACTGAAGCTTTCTTT. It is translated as CASRNQVVQVKDTEAFF.

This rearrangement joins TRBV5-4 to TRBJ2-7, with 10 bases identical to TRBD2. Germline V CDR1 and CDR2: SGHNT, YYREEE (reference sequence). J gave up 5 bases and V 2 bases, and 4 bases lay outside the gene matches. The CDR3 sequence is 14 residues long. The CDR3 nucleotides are TGTGCCAGCAGCTTAAGCGGGAGGGGCCACGAGCAGTACTTC. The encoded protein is CASSLSGRGHEQYF.

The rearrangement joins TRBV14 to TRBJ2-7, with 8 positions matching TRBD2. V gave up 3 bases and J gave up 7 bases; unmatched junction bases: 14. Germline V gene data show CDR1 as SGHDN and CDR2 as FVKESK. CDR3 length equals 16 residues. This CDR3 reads CASSHYCSLPGGEQYF. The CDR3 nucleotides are TGTGCCAGCAGCCATTATTGTTCGTTACCGGGAGGGGAGCAGTACTTC.

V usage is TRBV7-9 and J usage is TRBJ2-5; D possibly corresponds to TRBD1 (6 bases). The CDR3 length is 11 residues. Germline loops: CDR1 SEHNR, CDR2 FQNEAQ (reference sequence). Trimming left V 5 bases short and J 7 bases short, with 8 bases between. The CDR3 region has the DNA TGTGCCAGCAGCAAAGGGGGGACCCAGTACTTC. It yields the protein CASSKGGTQYF.